This TCR beta chain was sequenced for a study of T cell responses to AZD1222 COVID-19 vaccine. Findings of the study overall: Close to half of all spike-specific TCRs reportedly target regions of the variants that are unmutated. Increased Spike-specific TCR breadth and depth were observed after two AZD1222 doses. Clonal diversity was possibly underestimated, and white British individuals and females predominated among donors.

Assay used: immunoSEQ multiplex PCR; TCRdb lists only in-frame clones, some missing. The repertoire holds some 130,000 clones, with about 92% as singletons. V shed 4 bases, J shed 1 base, and the junction held 3 bases outside the gene matches. CDR3 size: 15 residues. Germline CDR1 SNHLY, CDR2 FYNNEI. In its sample, this clone was seen once. Antigen unknown. The chain uses TRBV2 and TRBJ2-7, with 11 nucleotides matching TRBD2. This sequence was found in an adult in good health. The starting material was peripheral blood, obtained on day 0 of AZD1222 vaccination. CDR3 residues: CASSGGTSGSYEQYF. In DNA form, the CDR3 reads TGTGCCAGCAGTGGCGGGACTAGCGGATCCTACGAGCAGTACTTC. The complete variable domain, with remaining parts taken from reference TRBV2 and TRBJ2-7, reads EPEVTQTPSHQVTQMGQEVILRCVPISNHLYFYWYRQILGQKVEFLVSFYNNEISEKSEIFDDQFSVERPDGSNFTLKIRSTKLEDSAMYFCASSGGTSGSYEQYFGPGTRLTVT.